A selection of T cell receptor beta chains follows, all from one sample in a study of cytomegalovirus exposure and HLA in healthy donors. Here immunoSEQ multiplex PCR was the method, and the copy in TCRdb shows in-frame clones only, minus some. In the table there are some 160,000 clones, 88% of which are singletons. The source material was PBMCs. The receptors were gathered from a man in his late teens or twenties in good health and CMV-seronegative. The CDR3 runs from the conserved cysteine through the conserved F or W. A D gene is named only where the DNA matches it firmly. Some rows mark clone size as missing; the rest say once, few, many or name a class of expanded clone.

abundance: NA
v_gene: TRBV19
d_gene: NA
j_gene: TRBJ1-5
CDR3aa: CASSIEADNQPQHF
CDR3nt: TGTGCCAGTAGTATAGAGGCGGATAACCAGCCCCAGCATTTT

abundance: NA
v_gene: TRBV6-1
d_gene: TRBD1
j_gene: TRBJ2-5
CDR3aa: CASTGTGQTQYF
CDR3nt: TGTGCCAGTACTGGGACAGGACAGACCCAGTACTTC

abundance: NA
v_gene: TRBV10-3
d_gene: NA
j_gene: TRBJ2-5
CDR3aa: CAISEFEETQYF
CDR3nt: TGTGCCATCAGTGAGTTCGAAGAGACCCAGTACTTC

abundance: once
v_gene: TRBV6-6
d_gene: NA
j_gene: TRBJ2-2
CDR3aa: CASSYREQAGELFF
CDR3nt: TGTGCCAGCAGTTATAGAGAGCAGGCCGGGGAGCTGTTTTTT

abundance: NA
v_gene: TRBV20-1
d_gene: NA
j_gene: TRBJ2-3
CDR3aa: CSVNMAGEGF
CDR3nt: TGCAGTGTCAACATGGCGGGCGAGGGATTT

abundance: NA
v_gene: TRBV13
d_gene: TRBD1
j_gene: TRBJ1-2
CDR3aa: CASTRTGRNYGYTF
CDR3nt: TGTGCCAGCACCAGGACAGGGAGGAACTATGGCTACACCTTC

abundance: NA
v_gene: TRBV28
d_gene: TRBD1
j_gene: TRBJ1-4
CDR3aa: CASSSPGTGNEKLFF
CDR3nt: TGTGCCAGCAGTTCTCCCGGGACAGGCAATGAAAAACTGTTTTTT

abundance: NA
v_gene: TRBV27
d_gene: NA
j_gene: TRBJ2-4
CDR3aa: CASSLGAGLAKNIQYF
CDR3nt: TGTGCCAGCAGTTTAGGGGCAGGGCTAGCCAAAAACATTCAGTACTTC

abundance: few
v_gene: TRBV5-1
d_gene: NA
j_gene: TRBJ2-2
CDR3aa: CASSLVGGAPGELFF
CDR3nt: TGCGCCAGCAGCCTCGTAGGAGGGGCGCCCGGGGAGCTGTTTTTT

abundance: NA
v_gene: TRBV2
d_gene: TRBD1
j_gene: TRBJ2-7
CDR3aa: CASNPGQGAYEQYF
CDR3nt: TGTGCCAGCAACCCGGGACAGGGGGCTTACGAGCAGTACTTC

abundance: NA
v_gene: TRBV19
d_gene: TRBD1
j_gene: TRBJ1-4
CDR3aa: CASSITGTGDEKLFF
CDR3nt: TGTGCCAGTAGTATAACCGGGACAGGGGATGAAAAACTGTTTTTT

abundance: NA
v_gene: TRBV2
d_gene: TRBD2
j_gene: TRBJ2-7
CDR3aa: CASSEQTSGTSEQYF
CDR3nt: TGTGCCAGCAGTGAGCAGACTAGCGGGACCTCCGAGCAGTACTTC

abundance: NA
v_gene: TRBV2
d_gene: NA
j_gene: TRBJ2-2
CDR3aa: CASSARNTGELFF
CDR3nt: TGTGCCAGCAGTGCCAGGAACACCGGGGAGCTGTTTTTT

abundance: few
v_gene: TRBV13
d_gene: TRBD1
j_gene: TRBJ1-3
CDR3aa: CASSLATGEGNTIYF
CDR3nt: TGTGCCAGCAGCTTGGCGACAGGGGAAGGAAACACCATATATTTT

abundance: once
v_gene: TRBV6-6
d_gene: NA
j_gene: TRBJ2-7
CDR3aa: CASSYQAGGIYEQYF
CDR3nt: TGTGCCAGCAGTTACCAGGCTGGGGGGATCTACGAGCAGTACTTC

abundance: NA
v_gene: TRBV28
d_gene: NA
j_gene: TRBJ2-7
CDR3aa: CASKFSGGREQYF
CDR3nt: TGTGCCAGCAAGTTTTCGGGGGGCAGGGAGCAGTACTTC

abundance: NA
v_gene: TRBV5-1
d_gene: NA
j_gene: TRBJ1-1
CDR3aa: CASSLSGDVRAEAFF
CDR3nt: TGCGCCAGCAGCTTATCGGGAGATGTGCGCGCTGAAGCTTTCTTT

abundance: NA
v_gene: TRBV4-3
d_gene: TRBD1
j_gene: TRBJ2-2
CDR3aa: CASRRDRAGTGELFF
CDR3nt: TGCGCCAGCAGACGGGACAGGGCGGGCACCGGGGAGCTGTTTTTT

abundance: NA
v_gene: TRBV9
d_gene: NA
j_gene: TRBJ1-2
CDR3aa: CASSVADSSYGYTF
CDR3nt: TGTGCCAGCAGCGTAGCGGACAGTTCCTATGGCTACACCTTC

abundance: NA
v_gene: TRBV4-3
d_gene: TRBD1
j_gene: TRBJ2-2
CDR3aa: CASSHLDRGTGELFF
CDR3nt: TGCGCCAGCAGCCACCTGGACAGGGGAACCGGGGAGCTGTTTTTT

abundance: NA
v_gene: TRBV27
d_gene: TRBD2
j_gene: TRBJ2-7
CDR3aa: CASSPGLAAAYEQYF
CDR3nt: TGTGCCAGCAGTCCGGGACTAGCGGCCGCCTACGAGCAGTACTTC

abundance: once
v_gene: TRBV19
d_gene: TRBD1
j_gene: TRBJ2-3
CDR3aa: CASNQPGQGAGDTQYF
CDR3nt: TGTGCCAGTAACCAGCCGGGACAGGGGGCAGGAGATACGCAGTATTTT

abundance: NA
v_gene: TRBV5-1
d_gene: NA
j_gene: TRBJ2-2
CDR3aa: CASSLTGNTGELFF
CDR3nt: TGCGCCAGCAGCTTGACAGGGAACACCGGGGAGCTGTTTTTT

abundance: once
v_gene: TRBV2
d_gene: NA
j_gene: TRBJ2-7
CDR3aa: CASYSWDTPYEQYF
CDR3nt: TGTGCCAGCTATTCTTGGGACACCCCCTACGAGCAGTACTTC

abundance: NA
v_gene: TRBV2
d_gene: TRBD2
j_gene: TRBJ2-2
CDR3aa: CASWGQGGEAGELFF
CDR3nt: TGTGCCAGCTGGGGTCAGGGAGGGGAAGCCGGGGAGCTGTTTTTT

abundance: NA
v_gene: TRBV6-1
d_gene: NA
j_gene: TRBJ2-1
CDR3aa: CASSERQSFF
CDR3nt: TGTGCCAGCAGTGAACGACAGAGCTTCTTC

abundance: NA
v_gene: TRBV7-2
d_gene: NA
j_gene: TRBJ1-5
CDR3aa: CASSEDTGLNQPQHF
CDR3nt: TGTGCCAGCAGCGAAGACACGGGACTCAATCAGCCCCAGCATTTT

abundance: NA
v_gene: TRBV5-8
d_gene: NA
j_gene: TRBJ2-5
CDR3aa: CASSLFQSQETQYF
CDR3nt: TGTGCCAGCAGCTTGTTCCAGTCCCAAGAGACCCAGTACTTC

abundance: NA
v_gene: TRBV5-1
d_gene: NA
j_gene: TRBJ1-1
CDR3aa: CASSPYLNTEAFF
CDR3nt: TGCGCCAGCAGCCCCTACCTGAACACTGAAGCTTTCTTT

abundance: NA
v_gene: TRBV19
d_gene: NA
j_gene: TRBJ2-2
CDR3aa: CASRKMPWGDANTGELFF
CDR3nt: TGTGCCAGTAGAAAAATGCCATGGGGAGACGCGAACACCGGGGAGCTGTTTTTT

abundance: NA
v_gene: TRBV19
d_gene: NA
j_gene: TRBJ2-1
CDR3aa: CASKKESSYNEQFF
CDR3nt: TGTGCCAGTAAGAAGGAGAGCTCCTACAATGAGCAGTTCTTC

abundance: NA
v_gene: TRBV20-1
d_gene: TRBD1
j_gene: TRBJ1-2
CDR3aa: CSAPRGPGYTF
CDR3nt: TGCAGTGCTCCCAGGGGGCCTGGCTACACCTTC

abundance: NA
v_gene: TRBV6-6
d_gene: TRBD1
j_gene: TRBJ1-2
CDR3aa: CASRTGDYGYTF
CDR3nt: TGTGCCAGCAGGACAGGGGACTATGGCTACACCTTC

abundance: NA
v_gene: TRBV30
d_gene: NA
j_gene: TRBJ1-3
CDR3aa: CAWSGDSESSGNTIYF
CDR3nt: TGTGCCTGGAGTGGGGACTCCGAGAGCTCTGGAAACACCATATATTTT

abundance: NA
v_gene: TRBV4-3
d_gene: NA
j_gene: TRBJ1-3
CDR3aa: CASSQDRATSGNTIYF
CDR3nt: TGCGCCAGCAGCCAAGATCGCGCAACCTCTGGAAACACCATATATTTT

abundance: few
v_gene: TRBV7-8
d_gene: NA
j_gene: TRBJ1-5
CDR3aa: CASSNTQGPSQPQHF
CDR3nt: TGTGCCAGCAGCAATACTCAGGGTCCAAGCCAGCCCCAGCATTTT

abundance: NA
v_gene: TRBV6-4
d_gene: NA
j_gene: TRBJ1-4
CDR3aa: CASSDQEGEKLFF
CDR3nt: TGTGCCAGCAGTGATCAGGAAGGAGAAAAACTGTTTTTT

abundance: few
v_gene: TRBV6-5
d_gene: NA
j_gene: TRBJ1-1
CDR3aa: CASSYSLLTEAFF
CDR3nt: TGTGCCAGCAGTTACTCCCTCCTGACTGAAGCTTTCTTT

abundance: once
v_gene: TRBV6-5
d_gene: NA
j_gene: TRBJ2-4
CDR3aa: CASRGTGNIQYF
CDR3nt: TGTGCCAGCAGGGGGACTGGGAACATTCAGTACTTC